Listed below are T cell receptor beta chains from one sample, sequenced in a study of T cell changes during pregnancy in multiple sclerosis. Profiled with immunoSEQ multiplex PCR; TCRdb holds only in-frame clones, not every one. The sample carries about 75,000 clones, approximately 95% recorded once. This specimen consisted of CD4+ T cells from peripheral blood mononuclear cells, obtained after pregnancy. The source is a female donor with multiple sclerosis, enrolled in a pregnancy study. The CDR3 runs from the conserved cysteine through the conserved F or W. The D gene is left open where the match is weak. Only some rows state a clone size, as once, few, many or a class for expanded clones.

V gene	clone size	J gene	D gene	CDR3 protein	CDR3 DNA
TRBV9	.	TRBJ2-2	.	CASSVVGSYTGELFF	TGTGCCAGCAGCGTAGTGGGCAGTTACACCGGGGAGCTGTTTTTT
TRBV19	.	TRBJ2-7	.	CASSNLAPAEQYF	TGTGCCAGTAGTAACCTAGCCCCGGCCGAGCAGTACTTC
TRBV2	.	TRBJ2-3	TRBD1	CASSNDRGSTDTQYF	TGTGCCAGCAGTAACGACAGGGGAAGCACAGATACGCAGTATTTT
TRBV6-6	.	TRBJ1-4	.	CASQGHPSNEKLFF	TGTGCCAGCCAAGGACACCCGAGCAATGAAAAACTGTTTTTT
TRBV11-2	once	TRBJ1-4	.	CASSLIPGEKLFF	TGTGCCAGCAGCCTAATCCCGGGTGAAAAACTGTTTTTT
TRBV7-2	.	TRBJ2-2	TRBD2	CASSGTGLLLNTGELFF	TGTGCCAGCAGCGGGACGGGACTACTTCTTAACACCGGGGAGCTGTTTTTT
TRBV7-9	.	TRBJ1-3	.	CASSPWVGPARTTGNTIYF	TGTGCCAGCAGCCCGTGGGTTGGCCCCGCAAGGACTACTGGAAACACCATATATTTT
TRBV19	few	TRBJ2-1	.	CASSSRAGIYNEQFF	TGTGCCAGTAGTAGTCGAGCGGGCATCTACAATGAGCAGTTCTTC
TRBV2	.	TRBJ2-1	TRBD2	CAGNIPGGISNEQFF	TGTGCCGGTAACATTCCGGGAGGTATAAGTAATGAGCAGTTCTTC
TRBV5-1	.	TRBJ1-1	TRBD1	CASSQGQMNTEAFF	TGCGCCAGCAGCCAGGGACAGATGAACACTGAAGCTTTCTTT
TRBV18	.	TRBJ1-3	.	CASSPSGSGNTIYF	TGTGCCAGCTCACCGAGTGGCTCTGGAAACACCATATATTTT
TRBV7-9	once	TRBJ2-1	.	CASSAGRASSYNEQFF	TGTGCCAGCAGCGCCGGTCGAGCGTCCTCCTACAATGAGCAGTTCTTC
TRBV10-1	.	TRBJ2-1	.	CASSPRDSYNEQFF	TGCGCCAGCAGTCCGAGGGACTCTTACAATGAGCAGTTCTTC
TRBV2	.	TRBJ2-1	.	CASSQYGSRVSSEQFF	TGTGCCAGCAGTCAGTACGGGTCGAGGGTGAGTAGTGAGCAGTTCTTC
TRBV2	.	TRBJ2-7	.	CASVRWEVYEQYF	TGTGCCAGCGTGAGGTGGGAGGTCTACGAGCAGTACTTC
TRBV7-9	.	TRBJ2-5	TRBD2	CASSLKRLAGSQETQYF	TGTGCCAGCAGCCTAAAGCGACTAGCGGGAAGCCAAGAGACCCAGTACTTC
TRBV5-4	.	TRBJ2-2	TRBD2	CASSSGSSGELFF	TGTGCCAGCTCTAGCGGGTCCTCCGGGGAGCTGTTTTTT
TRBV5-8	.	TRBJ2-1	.	CASSLEPSLSYNEQFF	TGTGCCAGCAGCTTGGAACCCAGTTTATCCTACAATGAGCAGTTCTTC
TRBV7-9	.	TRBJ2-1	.	CASSPPQWSEQFF	TGTGCCAGCAGCCCGCCCCAATGGAGTGAGCAGTTCTTC
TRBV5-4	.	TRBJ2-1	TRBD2	CASTIMGGRSNNEQFF	TGTGCCAGCACCATCATGGGGGGGAGATCCAACAATGAGCAGTTCTTC
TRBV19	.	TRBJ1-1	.	CASSPTVNTEAFF	TGTGCCAGTAGTCCGACAGTGAACACTGAAGCTTTCTTT
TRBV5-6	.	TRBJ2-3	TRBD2	CASSWGLAGASTDTQYF	TGTGCCAGCAGCTGGGGACTAGCGGGAGCTAGCACAGATACGCAGTATTTT
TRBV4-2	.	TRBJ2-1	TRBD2	CASSPRTSGRGNEQFF	TGTGCCAGCAGCCCCCGGACTAGCGGGAGGGGCAATGAGCAGTTCTTC
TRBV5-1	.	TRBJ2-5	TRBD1	CASSLVTGEETQYF	TGCGCCAGCAGCTTGGTTACAGGGGAAGAGACCCAGTACTTC
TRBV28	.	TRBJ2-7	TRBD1	CASSSGTELYEQYF	TGTGCCAGCAGCTCCGGGACAGAGTTATACGAGCAGTACTTC
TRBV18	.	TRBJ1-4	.	CASSNPSAGVNEKLFF	TGTGCCAGCTCAAATCCCTCGGCAGGGGTAAATGAAAAACTGTTTTTT
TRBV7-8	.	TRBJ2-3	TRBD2	CASSPTSGRMSGGTDTQYF	TGTGCCAGCAGCCCCACTAGCGGGAGGATGAGTGGGGGCACAGATACGCAGTATTTT
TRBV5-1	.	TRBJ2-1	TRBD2	CASSLAGLAGVDEQFF	TGCGCCAGCAGCTTGGCAGGACTAGCGGGAGTAGATGAGCAGTTCTTC
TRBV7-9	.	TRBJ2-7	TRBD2	CASSLGLAGSSYEQYF	TGTGCCAGCAGCTTAGGACTAGCGGGAAGCTCCTACGAGCAGTACTTC
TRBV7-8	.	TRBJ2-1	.	CASRALEGARRSSYNEQFF	TGTGCCAGCAGGGCCTTAGAGGGAGCCAGGAGAAGCTCCTACAATGAGCAGTTCTTC
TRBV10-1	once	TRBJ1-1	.	CASCQTGLRTHGEAFF	TGCGCCAGCTGCCAAACAGGGCTACGAACACACGGCGAAGCTTTCTTT
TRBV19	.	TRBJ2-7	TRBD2	CASSKVAGAYEQYF	TGTGCCAGTAGTAAGGTAGCGGGAGCCTACGAGCAGTACTTC